This T cell receptor (beta chain) derives from a study of regulatory T cells in long-lasting Graves disease. Study context: Less than 3 months of antithyroid drugs had been taken by newly diagnosed Graves' patients.

Time point defined: newly diagnosed GD, antithyroid drugs for less than 3 months. Making the TCR library involved RNA that had been extracted from PBMCs. Into tubes containing EDTA, approximately 9.4 milliliters of peripheral blood were drawn. Germline assignment: CDR1 MNHEY and CDR2 SVGEGT. This CDR3 comprises 16 residues. The germline V and J ends were trimmed by 0 bases and 7 bases, with 13 bases remaining between them. The authors built TCR beta libraries using iRepertoire HTBI primers and Arm-PCR of CDR3 regions. TCRdb redid the calling of the multiplex PCR reads with MiXCR, one entry per CDR3 protein. Of 400,000 to 450,000 distinct CDR3 sequences in the sample, 14% to 15% were seen once. The same sample was also used in a study of T cells in Graves' hyperthyroidism and ophthalmopathy. That report adds: Exclusion followed for patients with uncontrolled infection, other autoimmune disease, pregnancy or lactation.

The rearrangement uses TRBV6-2 or TRBV6-3 and TRBJ1-6; D gene unclear. The sequencing here drew on peripheral blood mononuclear cells (PBMCs), taken at new diagnosis, from a patient treated with antithyroid drugs. This clonotype originated in a woman under 40 with Graves disease. CDR3 residues: CASSYSIGSTNSPLHF. The CDR3 nucleotides read TGTGCCAGCAGTTACTCGATCGGCAGCACCAATTCACCCCTCCACTTT.